These 20 T cell receptor beta chains originate from one sample sequenced in a study of blood T cell repertoires in COVID-19. Method: immunoSEQ multiplex PCR; TCRdb's copy keeps in-frame clones and lacks some. The table has 250,000 to 350,000 clones, about 91% seen once; the top ten hold around 9%. Sequencing was done on a sample of PBMCs or T cells enriched from blood (not recorded which). These receptors came from a woman between 18 and 29 years old who had recovered from COVID-19.

The gene calls are TRBV11-2 and TRBJ2-1, with 9 positions matching TRBD1. Looked up from germline, CDR1 is SGHAT and CDR2 is FQNNGV. The CDR3 has 19 amino acids. The V and J ends lost 0 bases and 6 bases, in that order; junction bases with no gene match: 15. CDR3 residues: CASSLETPQTGGIINEQFF. CDR3 nucleotides: TGTGCCAGCAGCTTAGAAACCCCCCAGACAGGGGGTATAATCAATGAGCAGTTCTTC.

V gene TRBV30 combines with J gene TRBJ1-1, with D possibly matching TRBD1 (5 bases). The CDR3 extends over 14 amino acids. Germline V gene data show CDR1 as GTSNPN and CDR2 as SVGIG (reference sequence). With 2 bases removed from V and 1 base from J, the gap between germline ends came to 11 bases. CDR3 residues: CAWSFRQPNTEAFF. CDR3 nucleotides: TGTGCCTGGAGTTTCCGACAGCCGAACACTGAAGCTTTCTTT.

V usage is TRBV12-3 or TRBV12-4 and J usage is TRBJ1-2; TRBD1 matches at 8 bases. The CDR3 runs to 12 residues. Trimming cost V 6 bases and J 9 bases; bases outside gene matches: 6. Written as DNA, the CDR3 is TGTGCCAGCAGGCCGAGACAGGGGAGCTACACCTTC. This sequence encodes CASRPRQGSYTF.

V and J are TRBV4-1 and TRBJ2-2; possibly TRBD2 for D (6 bases). CDR3 length: 15 amino acids. Trimming cost V 3 bases and J 6 bases, with 14 bases left between them. CDR1 is MGHRA, CDR2 YSYEKL, per germline. CDR3 loop: CASSHPGGFAGELFF. The DNA of the CDR3 is TGCGCCAGCAGCCACCCCGGGGGATTTGCCGGGGAGCTGTTTTTT.

This clone was recorded only once. The chain links TRBV28 to TRBJ2-3; 10 bases map to TRBD2. Germline CDR1 reads MDHEN; CDR2 reads SYDVKM. CDR3 length: 13 amino acids. V trimming: 8 bases; J trimming: 2 bases; junction bases outside the gene matches: 1. CDR3 amino acids: CASGTSDTDTQYF. The CDR3, as DNA: TGTGCCAGCGGGACTAGCGACACAGATACGCAGTATTTT.

The count of this clone is one. The chain employs TRBV30 and TRBJ1-1; no clear D. The CDR3 covers 13 residues. V lost 2 bases to trimming and J lost 1 base, with 8 bases between them. Per germline, CDR1 GTSNPN and CDR2 SVGIG (reference sequence). The CDR3 nucleotides read TGTGCCTGGAGTAAGGCAGGGAACACTGAAGCTTTCTTT. This codes for CAWSKAGNTEAFF.

This chain links TRBV27 with TRBJ1-5, with 11 positions matching TRBD1. Germline CDR1 and CDR2: MNHEY and SMNVEV (reference sequence). V shed 5 bases, J shed 1 base, and the junction held 7 bases outside the gene matches. The CDR3 is 17 amino acids. The DNA for the CDR3 is TGTGCCAGCAGTCCCGGGACAGGGGGTTTGAGCAATCAGCCCCAGCATTTT. Translation: CASSPGTGGLSNQPQHF.

As for this clone: Sequence at one end of the junction differs from germline and may be a read error. The genes are TRBV5-4 and TRBJ1-2, with D tentatively TRBD1 (6 bases). The length of the CDR3 is 15 residues. CDR1 is SGHNT, CDR2 YYREEE, per germline (reference sequence). DNA for the CDR3: TGTGCCAGCAGCTTGGCCCCAGGGGCTAATTATGGCTACACCTTC. Protein: CASSLAPGANYGYTF.

The chain recombines TRBV14 with TRBJ1-1, with D perhaps matching TRBD1 (6 bases). CDR1 is SGHDN and CDR2 is FVKESK in the germline V gene. V was trimmed by 1 base and J by 3 bases, leaving 12 bases between them. The CDR3 sequence is 15 residues long. The CDR3 region has the DNA TGTGCCAGCAGCCAAGGAGTTTGGGGGCACACTGAAGCTTTCTTT. This gives the protein CASSQGVWGHTEAFF. Drawing the rest from reference TRBV14 and TRBJ1-1, the complete variable domain is EAGVTQFPSHSVIEKGQTVTLRCDPISGHDNLYWYRRVMGKEIKFLLHFVKESKQDESGMPNNRFLAERTGGTYSTLKVQPAELEDSGVYFCASSQGVWGHTEAFFGQGTRLTVV.

This chain links TRBV28 with TRBJ1-2; D unresolved. CDR1 is MDHEN, CDR2 SYDVKM, per germline. This CDR3 contains 12 residues. Between the trimmed V and J ends, which lost 5 bases and 3 bases, there was a span of 7 bases. The CDR3 protein is CASSPPYYGYTF. As DNA, the CDR3 is TGTGCCAGCAGTCCTCCCTACTATGGCTACACCTTC.

V is TRBV7-6 and J is TRBJ2-2; 7 nucleotides match TRBD1. The CDR3 spans 16 residues. Germline V gene sequence: CDR1 SGHVS, CDR2 FNYEAQ. V was pared by 1 base and J by 0 bases, with 2 bases of the junction left unmatched. The CDR3 here is CASSLVGGANTGELFF. CDR3 sequence (DNA): TGTGCCAGCAGCTTAGTAGGGGGCGCGAACACCGGGGAGCTGTTTTTT.

This CDR3 reads CASSREQGRNSYEQYF. CDR3 coding DNA: TGTGCCAGCTCACGAGAACAGGGACGAAACTCCTACGAGCAGTACTTC. The rearrangement uses TRBV18 and TRBJ2-7; D possibly corresponds to TRBD1 (6 bases). Germline loops: CDR1 KGHSH, CDR2 LQKENI. The CDR3 sequence is 16 residues long. V gave up 4 bases and J gave up 0 bases, with 16 bases separating them. The full variable domain, in which reference TRBV18 and TRBJ2-7 provide the parts outside the CDR3, is NAGVMQNPRHLVRRRGQEARLRCSPMKGHSHVYWYRQLPEEGLKFMVYLQKENIIDESGMPKERFSAEFPKEGPSILRIQQVVRGDSAAYFCASSREQGRNSYEQYFGPGTRLTVT.

In DNA form, the CDR3 reads TGTGCCAGCTCAGAGGGTATGAACACTGAAGCTTTCTTT. This codes for CASSEGMNTEAFF. V usage is TRBV18 and J usage is TRBJ1-1; no clear D. CDR1 and CDR2 from the germline V gene are KGHSH and LQKENI. The V and J ends lost 5 bases and 0 bases respectively, with 7 bases between them. This CDR3 spans 13 amino acids.

J is TRBJ1-6 and V is TRBV20-1; D is undetermined. This CDR3 has 17 amino acids. The germline V gene encodes CDR1 DFQATT and CDR2 SNEGSKA (reference sequence). V shed 3 bases and J shed 1 base, with 16 bases lying between them. The CDR3 region is CSASLMGLASYNSPLHF. For the CDR3, the DNA is TGCAGTGCTAGTCTTATGGGGTTAGCGTCCTATAATTCACCCCTCCACTTT.

V and J are TRBV19 and TRBJ1-2; TRBD1 might be the D (5 bases). The CDR3 has 14 residues. The V and J ends lost 4 bases and 5 bases respectively, with 14 bases between them. In germline, CDR1 is LNHDA, CDR2 SQIVND (reference sequence). CDR3 nucleotides: TGTGCCAGTAGTACCGGGGCCGGAGGGTATGGCTACACCTTC. This sequence encodes CASSTGAGGYGYTF.

The chain has TRBV19 and TRBJ1-5; TRBD1 matches at 9 bases. Germline assignment: CDR1 LNHDA and CDR2 SQIVND (reference sequence). V shed 7 bases and J 11 bases; nucleotides not matched to a gene: 12. The CDR3 loop spans 14 amino acids. CDR3 sequence (DNA): TGTGCCAGTAATCTACAGGGGGCAGGTACGTCCCAGCATTTT. Translated, it gives CASNLQGAGTSQHF.

The chain has TRBV5-6 and TRBJ1-1; 7 bases agree with TRBD1. Germline lookup yields CDR1 SGHDT and CDR2 YYEEEE. This CDR3 region has 14 residues. V shed 4 bases and J 1 base; nucleotides not matched to a gene: 4. This CDR3 reads CASSRGQPNTEAFF. DNA of the CDR3: TGTGCCAGCAGCCGGGGACAGCCGAACACTGAAGCTTTCTTT.

V is TRBV7-8 and J is TRBJ1-1, with 8 bases lining up with TRBD1. Germline trimming cut 2 bases from V and 0 bases from J; bases unmatched to any gene: 8. This CDR3 spans 17 amino acids. The V gene's germline CDR1 is SGHVS and CDR2 FQNEAQ. The CDR3, as DNA: TGTGCCAGCAGCTTATACCACCTGGGACAGGTGAACACTGAAGCTTTCTTT. Its protein is CASSLYHLGQVNTEAFF. Supplemented by reference TRBV7-8 and TRBJ1-1, the full variable domain reads GAGVSQSPRYKVAKRGQDVALRCDPISGHVSLFWYQQALGQGPEFLTYFQNEAQLDKSGLPSDRFFAERPEGSVSTLKIQRTQQEDSAVYLCASSLYHLGQVNTEAFFGQGTRLTVV.

The chain couples TRBV7-3 to TRBJ2-1, with TRBD2 matching over 8 bases. Per the germline V gene, CDR1 is SGHTA and CDR2 is FQGTGA. This CDR3 region has 15 residues. V dropped 5 bases and J dropped 5; count of bases not matched to a gene: 8. CDR3 nucleotides: TGTGCCAGCAGCCTAAGCGGGGGACAAAACAATGAGCAGTTCTTC. Protein product: CASSLSGGQNNEQFF.

J is TRBJ1-1 and V is TRBV19, with D maybe TRBD1 (5 bases). Germline V gene lookup returns CDR1 LNHDA and CDR2 SQIVND (reference sequence). Trimming left V 9 bases short and J 3 bases short, with 17 bases between. This CDR3 is 14 amino acids long. Here the CDR3 DNA reads TGTGCCAGAAACTGTTACTGGGGGGACACTGAAGCTTTCTTT. This encodes CARNCYWGDTEAFF.